These 31 T cell receptor beta chains were sequenced from one sample in a study of OX40 agonist ivuxolimab in advanced cancers. Assay: immunoSEQ multiplex PCR; the TCRdb copy retains only in-frame clones and omits some. The sample yields some 70,000 clones, almost 85% seen once. This material consisted of CD4+ or CD8+ T cells sorted from blood, taken in a trial of the OX40 agonist ivuxolimab. The receptors derive from an adult with an advanced solid tumor such as melanoma, head and neck, liver or kidney cancer.

This clone was seen a single time. This chain links TRBV2 with TRBJ2-3; TRBD2 matches at 7 bases. The length of the CDR3 is 14 residues. In germline, CDR1 is SNHLY, CDR2 FYNNEI. The V gene end was trimmed by 4 bases and the J gene end by 6 bases; junction bases not matched to a gene: 7. DNA of the CDR3: TGTGCCAGCAGTGTGGCGGGGGTAAGGGATACGCAGTATTTT. Its protein is CASSVAGVRDTQYF.

This clone was seen once. The chain uses TRBV5-4 and TRBJ2-7, with 10 bases aligning to TRBD2. This CDR3 has 14 amino acids. V trimming: 4 bases; J trimming: 4 bases; junction bases outside the gene matches: 5. The germline V gene has CDR1 SGHNT and CDR2 YYREEE (reference sequence). The CDR3 protein is CASSRETSGYEQYF. CDR3 bases: TGTGCCAGCAGCCGCGAGACTAGCGGGTACGAGCAGTACTTC.

The chain carries TRBV6-5 and TRBJ2-7, with 7 bases aligning to TRBD2. Unmatched junction bases numbered 1, after V lost 4 bases and J lost 1 base. This CDR3 contains 13 residues. Germline V gives CDR1 MNHEY, CDR2 SVGAGI. As DNA, the CDR3 is TGTGCCAGCAGTTGGGAGGGGTCCTACGAGCAGTACTTC. Translating it yields CASSWEGSYEQYF.

In its sample, this clone was seen a few times. V usage is TRBV7-9 and J usage is TRBJ2-7, with D unclear. V dropped 1 base and J dropped 5 bases, with 9 bases sitting between them. From germline, CDR1 is SEHNR and CDR2 FQNEAQ (reference sequence). The CDR3 is 13 residues long. As DNA, the CDR3 is TGTGCCAGCAGCTTAGGGGGTCTCAACGAGCAGTACTTC. Translation gives CASSLGGLNEQYF.

The chain couples TRBV18 to TRBJ2-1, with D uncertain. Between the trimmed V and J ends, which lost 4 bases and 3 bases, there was a span of 4 bases. Per germline, CDR1 KGHSH and CDR2 LQKENI. CDR3 length: 12 amino acids. This chain's CDR3 is CASSLNYNEQFF. The CDR3 DNA sequence: TGTGCCAGCTCACTAAACTACAATGAGCAGTTCTTC.

The V gene is TRBV7-2, the J gene TRBJ1-1, with unresolved D. The CDR3 extends over 12 amino acids. The germline V and J ends were trimmed by 5 bases and 11 bases, with 15 bases remaining between them. Germline CDR1 and CDR2: SGHTA and FQGNSA. DNA for the CDR3: TGTGCCAGCAGCCCTGTAGCGGCAGCGGCTTTCTTT. Amino acids: CASSPVAAAAFF.

The J gene is TRBJ1-1, the V gene TRBV6-6; unclear D gene. Trimming shortened V by 0 bases and J by 6 bases, and 11 bases separated the two germline ends. Germline V lookup: CDR1 MNHNY, CDR2 SVGAGI (reference sequence). The CDR3 sequence is 14 residues long. Written as DNA, the CDR3 is TGTGCCAGCAGTTACTCGAGTGGTACAGCTGAAGCTTTCTTT. Protein: CASSYSSGTAEAFF.

A note on this clone: Germline and junction disagree at one end, which may indicate a read error. The chain links TRBV27 to TRBJ2-5; the match to TRBD2 covers 12 bases. CDR1 MNHEY and CDR2 SMNVEV come from the germline V gene (reference sequence). The CDR3 runs 16 residues. CDR3 DNA sequence: TGTGCCAGCAGTTTATCTGGGACTAGCGGGCAAGGGACCCAGTACTTC. As protein: CASSLSGTSGQGTQYF.

The chain has TRBV6-5 and TRBJ1-1, with a possible D match to TRBD1 (5 bases). The CDR3 sequence is 15 residues long. V lost 6 bases and J lost 1, with 15 bases in between. The germline V gene encodes CDR1 MNHEY and CDR2 SVGAGI. The CDR3 DNA follows: TGTGCCAGCAGCTCCCGGGGCGGGGCGAACACTGAAGCTTTCTTT. Amino acid sequence: CASSSRGGANTEAFF.

This chain joins TRBV7-9 and TRBJ2-1; 9 bases are shared with TRBD1. Germline CDR1 is SEHNR and CDR2 is FQNEAQ (reference sequence). The CDR3 has 14 residues. Trimming took 1 base from V and 7 from J; bases not matched to a gene: 2. The CDR3 loop reads CASSLVTGGNEQFF. CDR3 DNA: TGTGCCAGCAGCTTAGTGACAGGGGGAAATGAGCAGTTCTTC.

The rearrangement uses TRBV27 and TRBJ1-2; 10 positions agree with TRBD1. The CDR3 is made up of 18 amino acids. CDR1 is MNHEY and CDR2 is SMNVEV in the germline V gene (reference sequence). Unmatched junction bases numbered 14, after V lost 3 bases and J lost 4 bases. The CDR3 reads CASSFGLAPGQGPYGYTF. CDR3 bases: TGTGCCAGCAGTTTTGGCCTAGCTCCGGGACAGGGGCCCTATGGCTACACCTTC.

This chain uses TRBV7-3 with TRBJ2-3; D tentatively fits TRBD1 or TRBD2 (5 bases each). The CDR3 loop spans 14 amino acids. CDR1 is SGHTA and CDR2 is FQGTGA in the germline V gene. Trimming removed 4 bases at V and 9 bases at J, with 17 bases between. CDR3 nucleotides: TGTGCCAGCAGCTCAACGGGACCCCGCGAGACGCAGTATTTT. This translates into CASSSTGPRETQYF.

This chain links TRBV9 with TRBJ2-7; 10 bases map to TRBD2. The CDR3 is made up of 15 amino acids. The trim removed 0 bases at V and 3 bases at J, leaving 3 bases unmatched. Germline assignment: CDR1 SGDLS and CDR2 YYNGEE. CDR3 sequence (DNA): TGTGCCAGCAGCGTAGGGACTAGCGGCCACTACGAGCAGTACTTC. Translated: CASSVGTSGHYEQYF.

The genes are TRBV7-2 and TRBJ2-3; TRBD2 matches 7 bases. The CDR3 covers 15 residues. The junction had 5 bases not matched to a gene; V was cut back by 5 bases and J by 0 bases. The germline V gene encodes CDR1 SGHTA and CDR2 FQGNSA. Here the CDR3 reads CASSLGGVSTDTQYF. CDR3 coding DNA: TGTGCCAGCAGCCTGGGAGGGGTGAGCACAGATACGCAGTATTTT.

The chain uses TRBV5-1 and TRBJ1-1; the D gene is possibly TRBD1 (6 bases). V was pared by 7 bases and J by 1 base, with 11 bases between. The CDR3 is 13 amino acids. CDR1 SGHRS and CDR2 YFSETQ come from the germline V gene. The CDR3 DNA is TGCGCCAGCTACCCGGACAGGAACACTGAAGCTTTCTTT. Protein product: CASYPDRNTEAFF.

The chain links TRBV27 to TRBJ1-3, with D unresolved. The CDR3 is 12 residues long. Germline CDR1 is MNHEY and CDR2 is SMNVEV (reference sequence). Trimming left V 6 bases short and J 0 bases short, with 3 bases between. For the CDR3, the DNA is TGTGCCAGCAGGTCCTCTGGAAACACCATATATTTT. Translation: CASRSSGNTIYF.

This sequence joins TRBV28 and TRBJ1-3; D is possibly TRBD1 (5 bases). CDR3 size: 13 residues. CDR1 is MDHEN, CDR2 SYDVKM, per germline. V lost 6 bases and J 1 base, leaving 7 bases between the germline ends. DNA of the CDR3: TGTGCCAGCAGAAGACAGTCTGGAAACACCATATATTTT. Amino acids: CASRRQSGNTIYF.

CDR3 in DNA: TGCGCCAGCAGCCACGAACCGGTACAGGAAGCTTTCTTT. It encodes CASSHEPVQEAFF. The chain employs TRBV5-1 and TRBJ1-1, with D hard to call. Germline CDR1 SGHRS, CDR2 YFSETQ. The CDR3 is 13 residues long. The V end was cut by 4 bases, the J end by 8 bases, with 15 bases between.

The rearrangement links TRBV28 to TRBJ1-2; 8 positions agree with TRBD1. The CDR3 runs 17 residues. Germline loops: CDR1 MDHEN, CDR2 SYDVKM. V lost 3 bases and J lost 4; bases outside the gene matches: 13. The CDR3 region has the DNA TGTGCCAGCAGTTTGTTCGGGTCAGGGGGCGTAGGCTATGGCTACACCTTC. It specifies CASSLFGSGGVGYGYTF.

This sequence joins TRBV27 and TRBJ2-3; possible D gene TRBD1, 6 bases. Germline values: CDR1 MNHEY, CDR2 SMNVEV (reference sequence). Trimming stripped 8 bases from V and 0 bases from J, with 15 bases between. This CDR3 contains 15 residues. This CDR3 is CASVKGDTSTDTQYF. In DNA form, the CDR3 reads TGTGCCAGCGTGAAGGGGGACACAAGCACAGATACGCAGTATTTT.

The rearrangement uses TRBV7-2 and TRBJ2-1; no reliable D call. The V end was cut by 6 bases, the J end by 4 bases, with 4 bases between. Germline V CDR1 and CDR2: SGHTA, FQGNSA. This CDR3 is built from 11 residues. The CDR3 loop reads CASRRYNEQFF. CDR3 coding DNA: TGTGCCAGCAGGCGATACAATGAGCAGTTCTTC.

A single count supports this clone. This rearrangement joins TRBV5-1 to TRBJ2-5; the D gene is possibly TRBD1 (6 bases). V was trimmed by 0 bases and J by 5 bases, leaving 17 bases between them. CDR1 is SGHRS and CDR2 is YFSETQ in the germline V gene. This CDR3 is 16 amino acids long. The CDR3 reads CASSLVTGGSPETQYF. The CDR3 bases are TGCGCCAGCAGCTTGGTGACAGGCGGTAGTCCGGAGACCCAGTACTTC.

V usage is TRBV5-5 and J usage is TRBJ2-1; D is perhaps TRBD1 (5 bases). V was trimmed by 0 bases and J by 9 bases, leaving 10 bases between them. Germline V gives CDR1 SGHKS, CDR2 YYEKEE (reference sequence). The CDR3 contains 13 residues. The CDR3 nucleotides read TGTGCCAGCAGCTTGGTACAGGTCGGTGAGCAGTTCTTC. Its translation is CASSLVQVGEQFF.

The chain joins TRBV9 to TRBJ1-6; a possible D gene is TRBD1 (5 bases). V was trimmed by 0 bases and J by 8 bases, leaving 9 bases between them. Per germline, CDR1 SGDLS and CDR2 YYNGEE. The CDR3 runs to 14 residues. Here the CDR3 reads CASSVVGGDSPLHF. CDR3 in DNA: TGTGCCAGCAGCGTAGTAGGAGGGGATTCACCCCTCCACTTT.

The chain recombines TRBV6-6 with TRBJ1-1; D call uncertain. Germline V gene sequence: CDR1 MNHNY, CDR2 SVGAGI (reference sequence). The CDR3 length is 13 residues. The V end was cut by 5 bases, the J end by 4 bases, with 11 bases between. CDR3 coding DNA: TGTGCCAGCAGTATACTCAAGGGCACTGAAGCTTTCTTT. Its protein is CASSILKGTEAFF.

The gene calls are TRBV5-1 and TRBJ2-7; 10 bases fit TRBD1. The V gene end was trimmed by 5 bases and the J gene end by 4 bases; junction bases not matched to a gene: 9. The germline CDR1 and CDR2 sequences are SGHRS and YFSETQ. The CDR3 sequence is 15 residues long. In nucleotides, the CDR3 is TGCGCCAGCAGACGAGCCGGGACAGGGGATTACGAGCAGTACTTC. This translates into CASRRAGTGDYEQYF.

To note about this clone: One junction end disagrees with the germline gene, perhaps due to a read error. The chain couples TRBV5-3 to TRBJ1-5, with D possibly being TRBD1 (5 bases). TRBV5-3 is recorded as an ORF, its role being uncertain. The CDR3 contains 15 residues. The CDR3 is CASSLVEGRYWPQHF. The CDR3 DNA reads TGTGCCAGCAGCTTGGTGGAGGGGAGGTATTGGCCCCAGCATTTT.

This clone was detected only once. V gene TRBV4-2 combines with J gene TRBJ2-7, with a weak D call TRBD2 (6 bases). Trimming cost V 4 bases and J 7 bases, with 20 bases left between them. The CDR3 runs 15 residues. CDR1 is LGHNA, CDR2 YNFKEQ, per germline. CDR3 sequence (DNA): TGTGCCAGCAGCCTTGTGGGGGAGGCATCGGGAGAGCAGTACTTC. The encoded protein is CASSLVGEASGEQYF.

This chain links TRBV7-2 with TRBJ2-5, with 8 bases that match TRBD1. V lost 7 bases, J lost 3 bases, and 7 bases stayed unmatched. The CDR3 sequence is 14 residues long. Germline V CDR1 and CDR2: SGHTA, FQGNSA. The CDR3 region has the DNA TGTGCCAGCACCAAGGACAGGGCCAAAGAGACCCAGTACTTC. This gives the protein CASTKDRAKETQYF.

V is TRBV7-2 and J is TRBJ1-3; D is unclear. CDR3 length equals 15 residues. Trimming removed 5 bases from V and 0 bases from J, with 11 bases in between. Germline V lookup: CDR1 SGHTA, CDR2 FQGNSA. Written as DNA, the CDR3 is TGTGCCAGCAGCCCAGTAGAGTTCTCTGGAAACACCATATATTTT. Translation gives CASSPVEFSGNTIYF.

The V call is TRBV13, the J call TRBJ2-5; D might be TRBD1 (6 bases). Trimming removed 0 bases from V and 5 bases from J, with 28 bases in between. CDR1 is PRHDT, CDR2 FYEKMQ, per germline (reference sequence). CDR3 size: 20 residues. Here the CDR3 reads CASSLGLGMGSLVQGETQYF. DNA for the CDR3: TGTGCCAGCAGCTTAGGCCTTGGGATGGGCTCCCTAGTCCAGGGGGAGACCCAGTACTTC. Full variable domain (rest looked up from reference TRBV13 and TRBJ2-5): AAGVIQSPRHLIKEKRETATLKCYPIPRHDTVYWYQQGPGQDPQFLISFYEKMQSDKGSIPDRFSAQQFSDYHSELNMSSLELGDSALYFCASSLGLGMGSLVQGETQYFGPGTRLLVL.